This T cell receptor beta chain was sequenced in a study of Ad26.COV2.S vaccination and SARS-CoV-2 variants. The germline V and J ends were trimmed by 5 bases and 1 base, with 19 bases remaining between them. This CDR3 has 17 amino acids. Germline V CDR1 and CDR2: SGHRS, YFSETQ. Repertoires were generated with immunoSEQ multiplex PCR, while TCRdb's copy carries only in-frame clones and drops some. The sample has about 480,000 clones, around 88% seen once. Treatment given: some 20 received Ad26.COV2.S at low or high dose, single or two shots; about 5 received placebo; per-sample allocation not given. Samples came from day 63 after the first vaccine or placebo injection.

This material consisted of peripheral blood, taken in a trial of Ad26.COV2.S vaccine versus placebo. This clonotype originated in a person between 18 and 59 years old who received the Ad26.COV2.S COVID-19 vaccine or a placebo. This chain uses TRBV5-1 with TRBJ2-1; D is unclear. The CDR3 DNA follows: TGCGCCAGCAGGATGGGCCCGATCCGTAATTCCTACAATGAGCAGTTCTTC. This sequence encodes CASRMGPIRNSYNEQFF.